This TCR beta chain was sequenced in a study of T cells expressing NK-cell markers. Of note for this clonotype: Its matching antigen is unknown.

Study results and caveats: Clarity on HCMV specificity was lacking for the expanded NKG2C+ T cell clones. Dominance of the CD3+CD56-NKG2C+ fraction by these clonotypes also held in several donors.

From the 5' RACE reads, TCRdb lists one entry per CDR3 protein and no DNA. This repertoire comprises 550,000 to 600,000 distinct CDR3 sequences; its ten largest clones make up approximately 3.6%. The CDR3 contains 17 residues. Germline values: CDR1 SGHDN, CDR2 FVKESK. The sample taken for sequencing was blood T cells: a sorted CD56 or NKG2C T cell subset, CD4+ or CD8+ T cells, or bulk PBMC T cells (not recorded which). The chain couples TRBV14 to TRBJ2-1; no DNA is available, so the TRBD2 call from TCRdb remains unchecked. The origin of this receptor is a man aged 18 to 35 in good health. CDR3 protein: CASSQDLGTSGTNEQFF.